These T cell receptor beta chains were read from a single sample in a study of Graves' ophthalmopathy and Graves' hyperthyroidism. One entry per CDR3 protein, called by TCRdb with MiXCR from the multiplex PCR reads. The data show roughly 610,000 distinct CDR3 sequences, 22% seen once. Sequencing was carried out using peripheral blood. The receptors shown here come from a woman between 18 and 29 years old with stable Graves' hyperthyroidism. Some clones in this sample may be carry-over from other donors' samples. CDR3s include the opening cysteine and the closing phenylalanine or tryptophan. The D gene is left open where the match is weak. Only some rows state a clone size, as once, few, many or a class for expanded clones.

v_call,j_call,clone_size,d_call,cdr3_aa,cdr3_nt
TRBV12-3/TRBV12-4,TRBJ1-2,NA,NA,CASESNYGYTF,TGTGCCAGTGAGAGTAACTATGGCTACACCTTC
TRBV30,TRBJ2-2,many,NA,CAWSVSRSTGELFF,TGTGCCTGGAGTGTATCGCGGTCCACCGGGGAGCTGTTTTTT
TRBV5-1,TRBJ2-7,many,NA,CASSFGNGGTYEQYF,NA
TRBV5-1,TRBJ1-1,NA,NA,CASSLDPTGMGTEAFF,TGCGCCAGCAGCTTGGATCCGACAGGTATGGGCACTGAAGCTTTCTTT
TRBV6-1,TRBJ1-6,NA,TRBD1,CASNDRAPPGDSPLHF,TGTGCCAGCAATGACAGGGCGCCCCCCGGAGATTCACCCCTCCACTTT
TRBV6-5,TRBJ1-6,many,TRBD1,CASSTGTGANSPLHF,TGTGCCAGTTCGACCGGGACAGGCGCAAATTCACCCCTCCACTTT
TRBV5-1,TRBJ2-7,NA,TRBD1,CASSRDRFPYEQYF,TGCGCCAGCAGCCGGGACAGATTCCCCTACGAGCAGTACTTC
TRBV13,TRBJ1-2,many,NA,CASSLDAGANYGYTF,TGTGCCAGCAGCTTAGATGCAGGGGCCAACTATGGCTACACCTTC
TRBV20-1,TRBJ1-1,NA,NA,CSATDWMNTEAFF,TGCAGTGCCACGGACTGGATGAACACTGAAGCTTTCTTT
TRBV15,TRBJ1-2,many,TRBD1,CATSRPGQSYGYTF,TGTGCCACCAGCAGACCGGGACAGTCTTATGGCTACACCTTC
TRBV28,TRBJ2-5,few,NA,CASSFVAPETQYF,TGTGCCAGCAGTTTTGTGGCCCCAGAGACCCAGTACTTC
TRBV3-1,TRBJ1-1,few,NA,CASSPYRALEAFF,TGTGCCAGCAGCCCCTATAGGGCTCTTGAAGCTTTCTTT
TRBV6-2/TRBV6-3,TRBJ2-5,many,TRBD2,CASSRKSGGVETQYF,TGTGCCAGCAGTCGGAAGAGCGGGGGGGTTGAGACCCAGTACTTC
TRBV7-3,TRBJ2-2,NA,TRBD1,CASSSGQGSNTGELFF,TGTGCCAGCAGCTCGGGACAGGGGTCGAACACCGGGGAGCTGTTTTTT
TRBV14,TRBJ1-6,NA,NA,CASSQLQPNSPLHF,TGTGCCAGCAGCCAACTACAGCCCAATTCACCCCTCCACTTT
TRBV5-1,TRBJ1-1,few,TRBD1,CASSVQGQGDSRATEAFF,TGCGCCAGCTCGGTCCAGGGACAGGGAGACTCACGGGCCACTGAAGCTTTCTTT
TRBV12-3/TRBV12-4,TRBJ1-2,many,NA,CASSLGGHGYTF,TGTGCCAGCAGTCTGGGGGGGCACGGCTACACCTTC
TRBV6-5,TRBJ2-5,NA,NA,CASSYSYMGAGAQYF,TGTGCCAGCAGTTACTCCTACATGGGGGCAGGGGCCCAGTACTTC
TRBV6-2/TRBV6-3,TRBJ1-1,many,NA,CASSSPVPGVSAEAFF,TGTGCCAGCAGTTCACCGGTCCCCGGGGTTAGCGCTGAAGCTTTCTTT
TRBV4-1,TRBJ2-4,NA,TRBD2,CASSTWAGAESKNIQYF,TGCGCCAGCAGTACCTGGGCGGGAGCGGAGTCCAAAAACATTCAGTACTTC
TRBV3-1,TRBJ1-1,many,NA,CASSQDLGNTEAFF,TGTGCCAGCAGCCAAGACTTGGGTAACACTGAAGCTTTCTTT
TRBV10-3,TRBJ1-3,many,NA,CAIAGEIGNTIYF,TGTGCCATCGCCGGGGAAATTGGAAACACCATATATTTT
TRBV6-1,TRBJ1-1,many,NA,CASILPGSGTEAFF,TGTGCCAGCATATTGCCGGGGAGTGGCACTGAAGCTTTCTTT
TRBV19,TRBJ1-1,few,TRBD1,CASINRGTEAFF,TGTGCCAGTATCAACAGGGGCACTGAAGCTTTCTTT
TRBV27,TRBJ2-7,many,TRBD2,CASRERAGGNTYEQYF,TGTGCCAGCAGGGAGAGAGCGGGAGGAAACACTTACGAGCAGTACTTC
TRBV2,TRBJ2-7,many,TRBD1,CASSDRVFEYF,TGTGCCAGCAGCGACAGGGTTTTCGAGTACTTC
TRBV7-2,TRBJ2-7,NA,NA,CASSPAGTLYEQYF,TGTGCCAGCAGTCCTGCCGGGACGCTTTACGAGCAGTACTTC
TRBV28,TRBJ2-7,few,NA,CASSFPQTLEQYF,TGTGCCAGCAGCTTTCCTCAGACTCTCGAGCAGTACTTC
TRBV6-1,TRBJ1-1,many,NA,CASSESNQGPTEAFF,TGTGCCAGCAGTGAATCAAATCAGGGCCCAACAGAAGCTTTCTTT
TRBV2,TRBJ1-5,NA,TRBD1,CASSELTGDQPQHF,TGTGCCAGCAGTGAACTCACAGGGGATCAGCCCCAGCATTTT
TRBV6-2/TRBV6-3,TRBJ2-7,many,TRBD1,CASNSGDSRAYEQYF,TGTGCCAGCAACTCCGGGGACAGTAGAGCCTACGAGCAGTACTTC
TRBV24-1,TRBJ2-7,few,NA,CATSPTGTAYEQYF,TGTGCCACCAGCCCGACAGGAACGGCGTACGAGCAGTACTTC
TRBV12-3/TRBV12-4,TRBJ1-1,many,NA,CASSPLVYGGTTEAFF,TGTGCCAGCAGTCCCCTAGTGTATGGGGGAACCACTGAAGCTTTCTTT
TRBV6-1,TRBJ1-6,few,NA,CASRAGRGAFLSLHF,TGTGCCAGCAGGGCCGGGCGGGGGGCCTTTCTATCCCTCCACTTT
TRBV7-2,TRBJ2-7,many,NA,CASSVRVRGSYEQYF,TGTGCCAGCAGCGTCCGGGTTCGGGGATCCTACGAGCAGTACTTC
TRBV12-3/TRBV12-4,TRBJ1-2,NA,NA,CASSAITSTIGYTF,TGTGCCAGCAGTGCTATAACCTCGACTATTGGCTACACCTTC
TRBV3-1,TRBJ2-3,few,TRBD2,CASSQFTSGFTDTQYF,TGTGCCAGCAGCCAATTTACTAGCGGATTCACAGATACGCAGTATTTT
TRBV6-2/TRBV6-3,TRBJ1-5,many,TRBD1,CASSQLRDRGLGNQPQHF,TGTGCCAGCAGCCAACTCCGGGACAGGGGGCTCGGTAATCAGCCCCAGCATTTT
TRBV27,TRBJ1-3,many,NA,CASSGSAGNTIYF,TGTGCCAGCAGTGGCAGTGCTGGAAACACCATATATTTT
TRBV20-1,TRBJ2-7,NA,TRBD2,CSAREGGFGYEQYF,TGCAGTGCTAGAGAGGGGGGGTTCGGTTACGAGCAGTACTTC
TRBV2,TRBJ2-2,NA,NA,CASSPPGTGELFF,TGTGCCAGCTCACCCCCGGGGACCGGGGAGCTGTTTTTT
TRBV6-2/TRBV6-3,TRBJ2-5,NA,TRBD1,CASSPTRYRKGQETQYF,TGTGCCAGCAGCCCTACTCGCTACAGGAAGGGACAGGAGACCCAGTACTTC